This T cell receptor (beta chain) stems from a study of cytomegalovirus exposure and HLA in healthy donors. Findings and caveats of the study: Rare TCR sequences dominated, though some public TCRs recurred in many donors.

Concerning this clone itself: The antigen remains undetermined.

The PCR contained 60 Vbeta and 13 Jbeta primers. Original data processing: Among the unique TCR beta chains that a later analysis counted, around 82 million in all, about 11 million were shared. Sequencing used immunoSEQ multiplex PCR; TCRdb keeps in-frame clones, though not all of them. V, J and clone size reflect that table, while D and trimming were determined from the DNA. The sample contains some 210,000 clones, roughly 81% of which appear only once. What was sequenced was PBMCs. This TCR was sampled from a woman aged 30 to 39 in good health and CMV-seropositive.

The CDR3 sequence is CASGLAGGREQFF. The CDR3, as DNA: TGTGCTAGTGGTCTAGCGGGAGGACGGGAGCAGTTCTTC. V usage is TRBV12-5 and J usage is TRBJ2-1; 11 nucleotides agree with TRBD2. The CDR3 spans 13 residues. Per germline, CDR1 LGHNT and CDR2 FRNRAP. V lost 5 bases to trimming and J lost 10 bases; unmatched junction nucleotides: 4.